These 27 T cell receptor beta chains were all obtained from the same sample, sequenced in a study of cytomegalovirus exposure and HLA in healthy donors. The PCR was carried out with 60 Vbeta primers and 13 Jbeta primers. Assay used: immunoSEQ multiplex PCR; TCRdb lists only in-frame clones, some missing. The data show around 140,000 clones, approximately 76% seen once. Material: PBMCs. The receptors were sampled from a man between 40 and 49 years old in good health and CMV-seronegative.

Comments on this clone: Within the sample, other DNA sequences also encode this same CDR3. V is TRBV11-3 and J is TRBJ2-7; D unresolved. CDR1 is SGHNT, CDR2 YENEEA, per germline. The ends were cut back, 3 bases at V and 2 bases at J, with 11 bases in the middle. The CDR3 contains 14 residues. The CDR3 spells CASSFGGTTYEQYF. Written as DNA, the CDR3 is TGTGCCAGCAGCTTTGGCGGAACTACCTACGAGCAGTACTTC. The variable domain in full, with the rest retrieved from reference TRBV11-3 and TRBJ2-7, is EAGVVQSPRYKIIEKKQPVAFWCNPISGHNTLYWYLQNLGQGPELLIRYENEEAVDDSQLPKDRFSAERLKGVDSTLKIQPAELGDSAVYLCASSFGGTTYEQYFGPGTRLTVT.

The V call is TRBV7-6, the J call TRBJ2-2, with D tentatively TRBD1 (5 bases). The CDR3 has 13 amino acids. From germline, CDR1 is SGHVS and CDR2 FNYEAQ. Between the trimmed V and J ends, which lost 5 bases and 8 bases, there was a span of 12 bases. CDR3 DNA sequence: TGTGCCAGCAGCCTTAGGGGTGTTGGGGAGCTGTTTTTT. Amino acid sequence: CASSLRGVGELFF.

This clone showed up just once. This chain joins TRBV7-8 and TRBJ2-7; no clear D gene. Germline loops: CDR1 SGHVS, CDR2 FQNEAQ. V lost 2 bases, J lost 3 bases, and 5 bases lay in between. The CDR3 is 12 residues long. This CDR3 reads CASSLFLYEQYF. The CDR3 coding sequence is TGTGCCAGCAGCTTATTCCTCTACGAGCAGTACTTC.

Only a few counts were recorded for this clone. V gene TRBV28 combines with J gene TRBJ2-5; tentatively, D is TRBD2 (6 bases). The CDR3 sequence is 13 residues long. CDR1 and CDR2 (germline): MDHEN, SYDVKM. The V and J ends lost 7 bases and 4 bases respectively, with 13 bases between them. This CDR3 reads CASTTGVRETQYF. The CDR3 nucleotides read TGTGCCAGCACGACGGGGGTACGAGAGACCCAGTACTTC.

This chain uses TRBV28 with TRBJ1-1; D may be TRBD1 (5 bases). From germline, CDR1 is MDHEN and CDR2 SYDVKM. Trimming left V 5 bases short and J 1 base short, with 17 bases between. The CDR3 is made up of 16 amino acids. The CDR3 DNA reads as TGTGCCAGCAGTGACTCCTCGACAGCCCCGAACACTGAAGCTTTCTTT. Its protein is CASSDSSTAPNTEAFF.

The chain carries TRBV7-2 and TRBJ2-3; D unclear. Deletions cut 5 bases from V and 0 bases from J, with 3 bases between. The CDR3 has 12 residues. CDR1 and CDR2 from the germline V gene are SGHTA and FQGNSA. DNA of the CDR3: TGTGCCAGCAGCCTCAGCACAGATACGCAGTATTTT. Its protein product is CASSLSTDTQYF.

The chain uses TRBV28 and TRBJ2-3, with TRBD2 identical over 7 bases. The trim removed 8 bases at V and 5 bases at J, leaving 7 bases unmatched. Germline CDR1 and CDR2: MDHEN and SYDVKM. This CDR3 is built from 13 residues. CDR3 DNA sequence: TGTGCCAGCCAAATCCCGGGAGGAGATACGCAGTATTTT. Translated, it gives CASQIPGGDTQYF.

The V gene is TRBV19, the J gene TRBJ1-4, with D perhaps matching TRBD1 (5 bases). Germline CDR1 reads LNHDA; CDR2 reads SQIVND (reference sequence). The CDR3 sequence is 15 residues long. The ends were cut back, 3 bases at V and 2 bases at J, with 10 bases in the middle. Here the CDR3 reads CASSIRHRTNEKLFF. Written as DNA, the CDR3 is TGTGCCAGTAGTATCCGTCACAGGACTAATGAAAAACTGTTTTTT.

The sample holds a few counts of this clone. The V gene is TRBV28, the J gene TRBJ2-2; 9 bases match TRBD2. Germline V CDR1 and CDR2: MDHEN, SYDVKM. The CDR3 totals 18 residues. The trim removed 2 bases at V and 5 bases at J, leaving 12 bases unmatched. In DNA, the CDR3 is TGTGCCAGCAGTTTAACCCCATGGGGTAGCGGGAGTACCGGGGAGCTGTTTTTT. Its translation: CASSLTPWGSGSTGELFF.

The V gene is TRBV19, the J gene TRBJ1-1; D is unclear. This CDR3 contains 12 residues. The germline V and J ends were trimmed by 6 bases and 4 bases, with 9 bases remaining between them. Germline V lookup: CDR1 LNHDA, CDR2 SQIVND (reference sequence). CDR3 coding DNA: TGTGCCAGTAGGTTATCGGGCACTGAAGCTTTCTTT. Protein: CASRLSGTEAFF.

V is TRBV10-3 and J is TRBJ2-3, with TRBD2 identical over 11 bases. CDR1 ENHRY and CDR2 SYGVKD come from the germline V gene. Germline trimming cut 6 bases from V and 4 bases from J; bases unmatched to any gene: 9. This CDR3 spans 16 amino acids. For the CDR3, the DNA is TGTGCCATCAGGGGGGGGACTAGCGGCAAATCAGATACGCAGTATTTT. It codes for CAIRGGTSGKSDTQYF.

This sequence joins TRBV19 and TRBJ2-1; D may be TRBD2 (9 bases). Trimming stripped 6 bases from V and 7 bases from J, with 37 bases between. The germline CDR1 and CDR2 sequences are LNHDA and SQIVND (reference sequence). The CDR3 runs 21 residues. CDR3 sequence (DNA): TGTGCCAGTAGGGCACGAATCACAGGGGGACTAGCCCAGAGAATGACGAATGAGCAGTTCTTC. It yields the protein CASRARITGGLAQRMTNEQFF.

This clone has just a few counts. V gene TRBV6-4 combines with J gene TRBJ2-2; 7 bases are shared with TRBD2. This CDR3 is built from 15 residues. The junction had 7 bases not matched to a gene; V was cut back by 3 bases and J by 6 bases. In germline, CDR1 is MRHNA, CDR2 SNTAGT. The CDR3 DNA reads TGTGCCAGCAGTGAAAGGACTAGTGAGGCCGGGGAGCTGTTTTTT. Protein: CASSERTSEAGELFF.

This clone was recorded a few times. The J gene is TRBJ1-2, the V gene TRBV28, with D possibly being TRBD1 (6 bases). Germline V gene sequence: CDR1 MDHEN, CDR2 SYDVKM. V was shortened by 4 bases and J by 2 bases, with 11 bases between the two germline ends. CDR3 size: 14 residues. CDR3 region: CASSSTGPNYGYTF. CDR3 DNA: TGTGCCAGCAGTTCCACAGGGCCCAACTATGGCTACACCTTC.

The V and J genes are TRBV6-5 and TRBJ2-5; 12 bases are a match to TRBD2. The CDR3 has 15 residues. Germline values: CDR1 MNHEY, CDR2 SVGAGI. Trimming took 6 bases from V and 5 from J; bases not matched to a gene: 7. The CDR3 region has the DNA TGTGCCAGCAGCCAACTAGCGGGAGGAGTTGAGACCCAGTACTTC. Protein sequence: CASSQLAGGVETQYF.

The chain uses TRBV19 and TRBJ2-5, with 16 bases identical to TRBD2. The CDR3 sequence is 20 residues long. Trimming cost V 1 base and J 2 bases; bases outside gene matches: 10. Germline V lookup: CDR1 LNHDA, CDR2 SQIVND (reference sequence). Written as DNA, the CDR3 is TGTGCCAGTAGTATAGTACCCGGGACTAGCGGGAGGGCCGGGCAAGAGACCCAGTACTTC. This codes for CASSIVPGTSGRAGQETQYF.

The CDR3 coding sequence is TGTGCCACAAAGGCCTACGGGACTAGAGTTGAGACCCAGTACTTC. Translating it yields CATKAYGTRVETQYF. The genes are TRBV19 and TRBJ2-5; 8 nucleotides align to TRBD2. V lost 10 bases, J lost 5 bases, and 15 bases stayed unmatched. Germline-derived CDR1 and CDR2 are LNHDA and SQIVND (reference sequence). The CDR3 totals 15 residues.

This chain's CDR3 is CASSVGLAGRETQYF. In DNA form, the CDR3 reads TGTGCCAGCAGTGTGGGTCTAGCGGGACGAGAGACCCAGTACTTC. V usage is TRBV6-1 and J usage is TRBJ2-5, with TRBD2 matching over 9 bases. Looked up from germline, CDR1 is MNHNS and CDR2 is SASEGT. Germline trimming cut 4 bases from V and 4 bases from J; bases unmatched to any gene: 7. CDR3 length: 15 residues.

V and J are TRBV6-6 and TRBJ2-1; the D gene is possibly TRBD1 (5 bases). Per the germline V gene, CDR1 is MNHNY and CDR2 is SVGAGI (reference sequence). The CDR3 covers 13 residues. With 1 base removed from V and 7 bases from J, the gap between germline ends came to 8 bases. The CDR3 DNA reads TGTGCCAGCAGTTACTTGCAGGGAAATGAGCAGTTCTTC. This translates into CASSYLQGNEQFF.

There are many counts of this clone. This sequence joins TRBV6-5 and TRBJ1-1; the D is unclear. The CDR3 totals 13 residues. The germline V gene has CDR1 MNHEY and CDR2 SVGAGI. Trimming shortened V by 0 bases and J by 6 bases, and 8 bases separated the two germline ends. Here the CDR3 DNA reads TGTGCCAGCAGTTACTCAGAAAGCGCTGAAGCTTTCTTT. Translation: CASSYSESAEAFF.

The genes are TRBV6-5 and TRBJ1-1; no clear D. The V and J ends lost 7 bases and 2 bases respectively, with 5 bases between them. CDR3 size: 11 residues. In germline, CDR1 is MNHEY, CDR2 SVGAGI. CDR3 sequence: CASTQNTEAFF. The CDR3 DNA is TGTGCCAGCACACAAAACACTGAAGCTTTCTTT.

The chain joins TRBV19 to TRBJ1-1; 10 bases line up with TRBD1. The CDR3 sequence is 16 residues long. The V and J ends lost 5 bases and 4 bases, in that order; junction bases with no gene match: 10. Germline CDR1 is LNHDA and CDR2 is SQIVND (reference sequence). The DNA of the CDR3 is TGTGCCAGTAGTTTGACAGGGGGCACGGCGGGCACTGAAGCTTTCTTT. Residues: CASSLTGGTAGTEAFF.

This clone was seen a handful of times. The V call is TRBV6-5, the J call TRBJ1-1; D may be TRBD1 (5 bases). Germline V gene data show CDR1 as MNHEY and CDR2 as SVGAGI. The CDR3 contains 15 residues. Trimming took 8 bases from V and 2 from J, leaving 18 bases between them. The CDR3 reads CASGGDMTINTEAFF. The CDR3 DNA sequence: TGTGCCAGCGGGGGGGATATGACTATAAACACTGAAGCTTTCTTT.

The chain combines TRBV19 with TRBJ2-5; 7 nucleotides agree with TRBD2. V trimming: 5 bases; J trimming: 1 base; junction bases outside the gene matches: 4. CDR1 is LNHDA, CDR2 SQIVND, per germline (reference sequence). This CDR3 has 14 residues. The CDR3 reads CASSVTSAQETQYF. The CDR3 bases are TGTGCCAGTAGTGTTACTAGCGCCCAAGAGACCCAGTACTTC.

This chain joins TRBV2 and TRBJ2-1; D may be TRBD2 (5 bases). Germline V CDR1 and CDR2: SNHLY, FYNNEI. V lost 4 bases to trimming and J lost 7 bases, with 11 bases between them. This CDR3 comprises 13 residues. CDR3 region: CASSGGLGNEQFF. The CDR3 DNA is TGTGCCAGCAGTGGAGGGCTCGGAAATGAGCAGTTCTTC.

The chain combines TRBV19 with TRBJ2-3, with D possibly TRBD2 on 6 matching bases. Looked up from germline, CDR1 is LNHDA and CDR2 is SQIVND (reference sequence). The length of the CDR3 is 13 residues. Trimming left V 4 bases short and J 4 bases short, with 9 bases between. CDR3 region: CASSSAGSDTQYF. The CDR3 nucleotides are TGTGCCAGTAGTAGCGCGGGGTCAGATACGCAGTATTTT.

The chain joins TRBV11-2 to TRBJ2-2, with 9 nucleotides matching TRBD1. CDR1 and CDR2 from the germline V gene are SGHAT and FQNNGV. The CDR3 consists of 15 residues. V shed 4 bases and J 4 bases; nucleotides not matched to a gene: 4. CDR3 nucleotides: TGTGCCAGCAGCTACAGGGGGCTGGTCACCGGGGAGCTGTTTTTT. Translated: CASSYRGLVTGELFF.